Shown below are 25 T cell receptor beta chains from a single sample sequenced in a study of blood T cell repertoires in COVID-19. Generated by immunoSEQ multiplex PCR, the TCRdb table keeps only in-frame clones and is missing some. The sample consists of 140,000 to 150,000 clones, about 88% of them appearing once. Source material: peripheral blood. Source of these receptors: a human donor in a cohort sampled during active COVID-19.

This clone was seen once. The chain is built from TRBV7-8 and TRBJ2-1; D may be TRBD2 (5 bases). CDR1 is SGHVS, CDR2 FQNEAQ, per germline. The CDR3 contains 16 residues. The germline V and J ends were trimmed by 4 bases and 0 bases, with 13 bases remaining between them. CDR3: CASSSQTGSSYNEQFF. The CDR3 DNA follows: TGTGCCAGCAGCTCGCAAACTGGGAGCTCCTACAATGAGCAGTTCTTC.

The sample holds one count of this clone. V gene TRBV6-5 combines with J gene TRBJ2-1; D perhaps matches TRBD1 (5 bases). This CDR3 contains 15 residues. V lost 7 bases and J 0 bases, leaving 13 bases between the germline ends. CDR1 MNHEY and CDR2 SVGAGI come from the germline V gene. The CDR3 here is CASTNRRNSYNEQFF. DNA for the CDR3: TGTGCCAGCACCAACAGGCGGAACTCCTACAATGAGCAGTTCTTC.

V usage is TRBV6-4 and J usage is TRBJ2-1; 9 nucleotides align to TRBD1. The CDR3 contains 15 residues. CDR1 and CDR2 (germline): MRHNA, SNTAGT. J was trimmed by 2 bases and V by 3 bases; bases with no gene match: 2. CDR3 bases: TGTGCCAGCAGTGAGGGACAGGGAGCCTACAATGAGCAGTTCTTC. The encoded protein is CASSEGQGAYNEQFF.

Within the sample, this clone is medium-sized. V gene TRBV6-6 combines with J gene TRBJ2-7; maybe TRBD1 (6 bases). The CDR3 covers 14 residues. The germline gives CDR1 MNHNY, CDR2 SVGAGI (reference sequence). Trimming stripped 8 bases from V and 5 bases from J, with 19 bases between. The CDR3 DNA reads TGTGCCAGCGCGCAAGGCTGGGGGCAGGACGAGCAGTACTTC. Translation: CASAQGWGQDEQYF.

The CDR3 DNA follows: TGTGCCAGCAGTTTACCGGGGGGGGCCAAAAACATTCAGTACTTC. This sequence encodes CASSLPGGAKNIQYF. The chain uses TRBV28 and TRBJ2-4; TRBD2 matches 8 bases. Germline V CDR1 and CDR2: MDHEN, SYDVKM. Trimming cost V 2 bases and J 1 base; bases outside gene matches: 1. CDR3 length: 15 residues.

The gene calls are TRBV5-4 and TRBJ2-1, with 7 bases aligning to TRBD2. The CDR3 extends over 17 amino acids. The V gene end was trimmed by 3 bases and the J gene end by 10 bases; junction bases not matched to a gene: 19. CDR1 and CDR2 (germline): SGHNT, YYREEE (reference sequence). CDR3 DNA: TGTGCCAGCAGCTACGACTTGGGGGGAGGGCATGTCGGGGAGCAGTTCTTC. Translated, it gives CASSYDLGGGHVGEQFF.

This clone was seen more than once but under ten times. The junction departs from germline at one end; a sequencing error may be responsible. The chain recombines TRBV6-1 with TRBJ2-5, with D perhaps TRBD2 (5 bases). CDR3 length: 15 amino acids. Germline CDR1 and CDR2: MNHNS and SASEGT. CDR3 sequence (DNA): TGTGCCAGCAGAGAAGAGCGGAGGTTGGAGGAGACCCAGTACTTC. Amino acids: CASREERRLEETQYF.

The chain uses TRBV5-8 and TRBJ1-5; 10 bases are shared with TRBD1. This CDR3 is 16 amino acids long. V shed 0 bases, J shed 3 bases, and the junction held 3 bases outside the gene matches. CDR1 SGHTS and CDR2 YDEGEE come from the germline V gene. Here the CDR3 reads CASSLGQGAFNQPQHF. CDR3 nucleotide sequence: TGTGCCAGCAGCTTGGGACAGGGGGCTTTCAATCAGCCCCAGCATTTT.

The V gene is TRBV5-1, the J gene TRBJ1-4; D gene uncertain. Looked up from germline, CDR1 is SGHRS and CDR2 is YFSETQ. V was cut by 0 bases and J by 0 bases, with 6 bases left in between. This CDR3 spans 15 amino acids. The CDR3 sequence: CASSLETATNEKLFF. In nucleotides, the CDR3 is TGCGCCAGCAGCTTGGAAACTGCAACTAATGAAAAACTGTTTTTT.

This chain joins TRBV4-2 and TRBJ2-6; D gene uncertain. The V gene lost 3 bases and the J gene lost 0 bases, with 6 bases spanning the gap. CDR3 length: 15 amino acids. The germline V gene encodes CDR1 LGHNA and CDR2 YNFKEQ. CDR3: CASSQYYSGANVLTF. For the CDR3, the DNA is TGTGCCAGCAGCCAGTATTACTCTGGGGCCAACGTCCTGACTTTC.

This rearrangement joins TRBV28 to TRBJ2-6; no firm D call. Per the germline V gene, CDR1 is MDHEN and CDR2 is SYDVKM. With 2 bases removed from V and 5 bases from J, the gap between germline ends came to 4 bases. The CDR3 is made up of 13 amino acids. CDR3 DNA sequence: TGTGCCAGCAGTTTAGGCAGGGCCAACGTCCTGACTTTC. Protein product: CASSLGRANVLTF.

V usage is TRBV19 and J usage is TRBJ1-4; TRBD1 might be the D (5 bases). The CDR3 consists of 13 residues. Germline CDR1 reads LNHDA; CDR2 reads SQIVND (reference sequence). V was pared by 4 bases and J by 7 bases, with 10 bases between. DNA for the CDR3: TGTGCCAGTAGTACGACAGTGGGTGAAAAACTGTTTTTT. It specifies CASSTTVGEKLFF.

The V and J genes are TRBV5-6 and TRBJ2-7, with TRBD1 as a possible D gene (8 bases). The CDR3 contains 13 residues. CDR1 and CDR2 (germline): SGHDT, YYEEEE. The germline V and J ends were trimmed by 0 bases and 6 bases, with 10 bases remaining between them. The CDR3 DNA follows: TGTGCCAGCAGCTTGGACAGGGGGGGCGAGCAGTACTTC. This sequence encodes CASSLDRGGEQYF.

The chain recombines TRBV9 with TRBJ2-6; D unresolved. The ends were cut back, 3 bases at V and 0 bases at J, with 13 bases in the middle. CDR3 size: 17 residues. Germline V gene lookup returns CDR1 SGDLS and CDR2 YYNGEE. The CDR3 reads CASSGHERSSGANVLTF. The CDR3 nucleotides are TGTGCCAGCAGCGGCCACGAGAGGAGCTCTGGGGCCAACGTCCTGACTTTC.

The chain combines TRBV3-1 (or the pseudogene TRBV3-2) with TRBJ2-7, with 9 bases aligning to TRBD1. V shed 5 bases and J 4 bases; nucleotides not matched to a gene: 6. Germline CDR1 is LGHDT and CDR2 is YNNKEL (reference sequence). This CDR3 contains 14 residues. CDR3 region: CASSAGTGLYEQYF. DNA for the CDR3: TGTGCCAGCAGCGCCGGGACAGGGCTATACGAGCAGTACTTC.

The rearrangement links TRBV2 to TRBJ2-7; 7 nucleotides align to TRBD2. The V gene's germline CDR1 is SNHLY and CDR2 FYNNEI. The CDR3 has 16 amino acids. The V and J ends lost 6 bases and 4 bases, in that order; junction bases with no gene match: 15. CDR3: CASRQRGDPQGYEQYF. The CDR3 DNA sequence: TGTGCCAGCAGGCAACGGGGGGACCCTCAAGGTTACGAGCAGTACTTC.

The chain recombines TRBV5-4 with TRBJ1-1, with TRBD1 matching 7 bases. The V and J ends lost 4 bases and 0 bases, in that order; junction bases with no gene match: 6. The CDR3 spans 15 residues. Germline CDR1 SGHNT, CDR2 YYREEE (reference sequence). The CDR3 loop reads CASSPQGRLNTEAFF. CDR3 DNA sequence: TGTGCCAGCAGCCCACAGGGGAGGTTGAACACTGAAGCTTTCTTT.

This rearrangement joins TRBV6-5 to TRBJ1-5; TRBD1 matches at 10 bases. The CDR3 is made up of 14 amino acids. Germline V gene lookup returns CDR1 MNHEY and CDR2 SVGAGI. J was trimmed by 5 bases and V by 6 bases; bases with no gene match: 4. This chain's CDR3 is CASRTGTGDQPQHF. The CDR3 coding sequence is TGTGCCAGCAGGACCGGGACAGGGGATCAGCCCCAGCATTTT.

The V and J genes are TRBV28 and TRBJ1-6, with a possible D match to TRBD1 (5 bases). CDR3 size: 17 residues. V was clipped by 3 bases and J by 6 bases, with 18 bases between them. CDR1 and CDR2 (germline): MDHEN, SYDVKM. CDR3: CASSLPYRYSPNSPLHF. The CDR3 DNA sequence: TGTGCCAGCAGTTTGCCCTACAGGTACTCTCCTAATTCACCCCTCCACTTT.

The J gene is TRBJ1-6, the V gene TRBV4-2, with 11 nucleotides matching TRBD1. Per the germline V gene, CDR1 is LGHNA and CDR2 is YNFKEQ. This CDR3 has 14 residues. The V and J ends lost 5 bases and 10 bases, in that order; junction bases with no gene match: 4. In DNA, the CDR3 is TGTGCCAGCAGCATGGACAGGGGGCGGTCACCCCTCCACTTT. Its translation: CASSMDRGRSPLHF.

This chain joins TRBV15 and TRBJ1-2; D is uncertain. Trimming left V 1 base short and J 0 bases short, with 3 bases between. There are 13 residues in the CDR3. Germline CDR1 and CDR2: LNHNV and YYDKDF (reference sequence). The CDR3 protein is CATSRATNYGYTF. The CDR3 region has the DNA TGTGCCACCAGCAGAGCAACTAACTATGGCTACACCTTC.

This chain uses TRBV6-5 with TRBJ2-7; TRBD2 matches at 7 bases. CDR3 length: 14 amino acids. The V gene end was trimmed by 6 bases and the J gene end by 2 bases; junction bases not matched to a gene: 7. Per germline, CDR1 MNHEY and CDR2 SVGAGI. Here the CDR3 DNA reads TGTGCCAGCAGGACGGCTAGCGGTACCTACGAGCAGTACTTC. Translated: CASRTASGTYEQYF.

The chain uses TRBV29-1 and TRBJ2-3; D possibly corresponds to TRBD2 (6 bases). Trimming stripped 3 bases from V and 3 bases from J, with 22 bases between. Germline V gives CDR1 SQVTM, CDR2 ANQGSEA. CDR3 length equals 17 residues. CDR3 bases: TGCAGCGTTGACTTTATTGGGACTCCCCCGGGGACAGATACGCAGTATTTT. Protein: CSVDFIGTPPGTDTQYF.

This clone has just one count. The chain's CDR3 is CATARGGTDTQYF. The CDR3 bases are TGTGCCACGGCCCGGGGGGGCACAGATACGCAGTATTTT. The gene calls are TRBV19 and TRBJ2-3, with TRBD2 matching over 7 bases. The CDR3 consists of 13 residues. V lost 10 bases and J lost 1; bases outside the gene matches: 5. Germline V CDR1 and CDR2: LNHDA, SQIVND (reference sequence).

The chain employs TRBV3-1 (or the pseudogene TRBV3-2) and TRBJ2-1, with 9 bases matching TRBD1. The junction had 1 base not matched to a gene; V was cut back by 4 bases and J by 6 bases. The CDR3 is made up of 13 amino acids. CDR1 is LGHDT and CDR2 is YNNKEL in the germline V gene (reference sequence). CDR3: CASSLGQGNEQFF. CDR3 DNA: TGTGCCAGCAGCCTGGGACAGGGCAATGAGCAGTTCTTC.